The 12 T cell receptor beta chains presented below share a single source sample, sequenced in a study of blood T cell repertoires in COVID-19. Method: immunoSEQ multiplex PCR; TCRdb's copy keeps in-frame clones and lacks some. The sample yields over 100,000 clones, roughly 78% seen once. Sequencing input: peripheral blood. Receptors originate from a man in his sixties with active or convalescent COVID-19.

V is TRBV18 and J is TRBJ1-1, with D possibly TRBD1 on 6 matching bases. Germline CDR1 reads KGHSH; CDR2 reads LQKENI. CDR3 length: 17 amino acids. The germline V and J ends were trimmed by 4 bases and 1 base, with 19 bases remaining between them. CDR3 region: CASSLRSQGRENTEAFF. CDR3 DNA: TGTGCCAGCTCACTGAGATCACAGGGACGGGAGAACACTGAAGCTTTCTTT.

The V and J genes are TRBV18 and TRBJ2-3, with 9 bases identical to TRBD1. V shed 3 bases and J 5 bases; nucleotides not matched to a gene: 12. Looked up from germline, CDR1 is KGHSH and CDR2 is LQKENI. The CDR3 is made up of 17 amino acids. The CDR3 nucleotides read TGTGCCAGCTCACCTACACGCCCGGGACAGGGTGGAGATACGCAGTATTTT. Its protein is CASSPTRPGQGGDTQYF.

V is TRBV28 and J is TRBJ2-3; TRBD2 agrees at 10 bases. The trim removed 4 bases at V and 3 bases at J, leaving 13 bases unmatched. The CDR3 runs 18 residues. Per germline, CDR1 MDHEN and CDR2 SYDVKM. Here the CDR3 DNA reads TGTGCCAGCAGTTCGACGTGGGCTAGCGGGAGTAGAACAGATACGCAGTATTTT. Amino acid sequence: CASSSTWASGSRTDTQYF.

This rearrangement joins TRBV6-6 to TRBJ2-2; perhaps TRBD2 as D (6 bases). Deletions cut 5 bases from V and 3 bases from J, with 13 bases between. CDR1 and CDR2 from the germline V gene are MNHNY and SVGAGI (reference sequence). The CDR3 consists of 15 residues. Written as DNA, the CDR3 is TGTGCCAGCAGTCCCGGGACTGCCTACACCGGGGAGCTGTTTTTT. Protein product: CASSPGTAYTGELFF.

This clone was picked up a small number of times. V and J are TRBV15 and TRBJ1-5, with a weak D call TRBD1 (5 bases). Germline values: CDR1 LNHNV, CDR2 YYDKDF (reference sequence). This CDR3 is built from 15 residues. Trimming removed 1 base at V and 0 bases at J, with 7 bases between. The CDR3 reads CATSRGQSSNQPQHF. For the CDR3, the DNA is TGTGCCACCAGCAGAGGACAGTCTAGCAATCAGCCCCAGCATTTT.

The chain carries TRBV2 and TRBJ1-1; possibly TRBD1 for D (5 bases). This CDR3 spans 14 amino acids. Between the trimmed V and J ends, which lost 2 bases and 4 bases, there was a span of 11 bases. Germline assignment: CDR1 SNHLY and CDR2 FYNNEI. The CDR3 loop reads CASSEITGPTEAFF. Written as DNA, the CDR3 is TGTGCCAGCAGTGAAATCACAGGTCCCACTGAAGCTTTCTTT. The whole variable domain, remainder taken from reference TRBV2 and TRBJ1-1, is EPEVTQTPSHQVTQMGQEVILRCVPISNHLYFYWYRQILGQKVEFLVSFYNNEISEKSEIFDDQFSVERPDGSNFTLKIRSTKLEDSAMYFCASSEITGPTEAFFGQGTRLTVV.

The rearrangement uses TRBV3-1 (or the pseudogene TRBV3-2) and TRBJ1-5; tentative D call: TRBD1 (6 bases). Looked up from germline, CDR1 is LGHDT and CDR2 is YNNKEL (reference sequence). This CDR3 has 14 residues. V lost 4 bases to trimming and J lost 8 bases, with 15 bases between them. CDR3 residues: CASSRTVTGKPQHF. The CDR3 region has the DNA TGTGCCAGCAGCCGGACAGTTACGGGCAAGCCCCAGCATTTT.

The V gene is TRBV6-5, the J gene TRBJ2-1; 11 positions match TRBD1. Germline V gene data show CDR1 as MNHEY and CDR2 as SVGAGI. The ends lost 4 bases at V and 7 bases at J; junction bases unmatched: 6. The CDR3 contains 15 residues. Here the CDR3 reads CASSFPGQGGNEQFF. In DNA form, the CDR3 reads TGTGCCAGCAGTTTCCCGGGACAGGGGGGGAATGAGCAGTTCTTC.

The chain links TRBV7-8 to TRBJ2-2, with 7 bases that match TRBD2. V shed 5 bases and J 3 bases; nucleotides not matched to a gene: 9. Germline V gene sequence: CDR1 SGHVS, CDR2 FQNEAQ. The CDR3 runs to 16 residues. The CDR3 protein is CASSPGRAGYTGELFF. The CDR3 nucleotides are TGTGCCAGCAGCCCCGGAAGAGCGGGGTACACCGGGGAGCTGTTTTTT.

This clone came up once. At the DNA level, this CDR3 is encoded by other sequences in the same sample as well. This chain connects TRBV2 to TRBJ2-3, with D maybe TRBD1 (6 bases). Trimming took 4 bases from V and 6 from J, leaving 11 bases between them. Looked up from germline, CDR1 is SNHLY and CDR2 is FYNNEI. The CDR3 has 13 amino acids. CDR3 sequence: CASSGTESDTQYF. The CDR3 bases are TGTGCCAGCAGTGGGACAGAATCGGATACGCAGTATTTT.

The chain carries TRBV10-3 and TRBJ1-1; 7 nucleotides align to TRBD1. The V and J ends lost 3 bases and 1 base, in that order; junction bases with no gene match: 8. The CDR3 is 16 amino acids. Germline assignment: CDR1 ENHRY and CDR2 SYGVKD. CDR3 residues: CAISDPGRGKNTEAFF. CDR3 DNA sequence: TGTGCCATCAGTGATCCCGGCAGGGGGAAGAACACTGAAGCTTTCTTT.

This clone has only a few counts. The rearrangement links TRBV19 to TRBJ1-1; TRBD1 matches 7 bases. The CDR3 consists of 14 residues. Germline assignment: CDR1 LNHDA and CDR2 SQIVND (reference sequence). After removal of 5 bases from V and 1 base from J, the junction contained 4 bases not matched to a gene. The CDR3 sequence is CASSVGQTNTEAFF. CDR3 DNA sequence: TGTGCCAGTAGTGTGGGACAGACGAACACTGAAGCTTTCTTT.